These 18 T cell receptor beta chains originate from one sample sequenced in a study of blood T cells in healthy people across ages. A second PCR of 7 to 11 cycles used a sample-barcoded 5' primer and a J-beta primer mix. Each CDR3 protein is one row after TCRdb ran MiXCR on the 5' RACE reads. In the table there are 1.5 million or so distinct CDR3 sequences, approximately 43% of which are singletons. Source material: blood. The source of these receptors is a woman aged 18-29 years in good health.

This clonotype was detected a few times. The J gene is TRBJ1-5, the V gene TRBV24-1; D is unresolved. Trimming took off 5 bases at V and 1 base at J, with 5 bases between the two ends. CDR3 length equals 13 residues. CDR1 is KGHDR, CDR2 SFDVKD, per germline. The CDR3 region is CATSVGSNQPQHF. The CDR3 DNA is TGTGCCACCAGTGTGGGGAGCAATCAGCCCCAGCATTTT.

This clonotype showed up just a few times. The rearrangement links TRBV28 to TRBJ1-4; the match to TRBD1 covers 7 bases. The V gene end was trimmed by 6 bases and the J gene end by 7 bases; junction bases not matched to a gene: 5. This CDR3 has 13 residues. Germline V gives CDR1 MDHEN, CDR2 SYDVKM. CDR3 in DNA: TGTGCCAGCAGGAGGACAGGATTTGAAAAACTGTTTTTT. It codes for CASRRTGFEKLFF.

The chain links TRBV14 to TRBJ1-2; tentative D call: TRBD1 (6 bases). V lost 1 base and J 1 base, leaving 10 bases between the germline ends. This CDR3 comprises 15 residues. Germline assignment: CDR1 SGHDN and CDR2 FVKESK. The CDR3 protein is CASSQGPRGNYGYTF. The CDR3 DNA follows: TGTGCCAGCAGCCAAGGTCCCAGGGGTAACTATGGCTACACCTTC.

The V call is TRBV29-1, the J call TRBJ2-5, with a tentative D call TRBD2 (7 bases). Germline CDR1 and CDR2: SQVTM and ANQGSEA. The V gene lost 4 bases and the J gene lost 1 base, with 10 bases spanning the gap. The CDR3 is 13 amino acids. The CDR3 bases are TGCAGCGTTGTCCGGGGGGCCCAAGAGACCCAGTACTTC. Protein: CSVVRGAQETQYF. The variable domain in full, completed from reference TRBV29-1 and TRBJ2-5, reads SAVISQKPSRDICQRGTSLTIQCQVDSQVTMMFWYRQQPGQSLTLIATANQGSEATYESGFVIDKFPISRPNLTFSTLTVSNMSPEDSSIYLCSVVRGAQETQYFGPGTRLLVL.

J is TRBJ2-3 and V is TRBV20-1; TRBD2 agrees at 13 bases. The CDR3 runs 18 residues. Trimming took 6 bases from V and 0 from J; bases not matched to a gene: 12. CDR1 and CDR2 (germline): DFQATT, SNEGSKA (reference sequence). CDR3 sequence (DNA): TGCAGTGCGCCCGCCGGGACTAGCGGGACCTTTAGCACAGATACGCAGTATTTT. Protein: CSAPAGTSGTFSTDTQYF.

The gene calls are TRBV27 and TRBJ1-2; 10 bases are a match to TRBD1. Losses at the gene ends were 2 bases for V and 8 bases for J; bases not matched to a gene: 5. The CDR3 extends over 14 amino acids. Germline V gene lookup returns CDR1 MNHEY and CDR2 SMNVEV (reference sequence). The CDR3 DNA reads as TGTGCCAGCAGTTTAATCGGGACAGGGGAAGGCTACACCTTC. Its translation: CASSLIGTGEGYTF.

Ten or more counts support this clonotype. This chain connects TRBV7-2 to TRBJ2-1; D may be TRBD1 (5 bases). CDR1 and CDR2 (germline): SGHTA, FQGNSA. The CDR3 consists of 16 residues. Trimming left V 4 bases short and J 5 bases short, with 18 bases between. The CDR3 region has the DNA TGTGCCAGCAGCTACCTTCTGGCCAGGGAAAACAATGAGCAGTTCTTC. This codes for CASSYLLARENNEQFF.

The CDR3 sequence: CASSQLQGNHNSPLHF. The CDR3 coding sequence is TGTGCCAGCAGCCAACTGCAGGGAAATCATAATTCACCCCTCCACTTT. V gene TRBV11-2 combines with J gene TRBJ1-6, with a weak D call TRBD1 (5 bases). The CDR3 extends over 16 amino acids. The germline gives CDR1 SGHAT, CDR2 FQNNGV. V lost 5 bases to trimming and J lost 5 bases, with 16 bases between them.

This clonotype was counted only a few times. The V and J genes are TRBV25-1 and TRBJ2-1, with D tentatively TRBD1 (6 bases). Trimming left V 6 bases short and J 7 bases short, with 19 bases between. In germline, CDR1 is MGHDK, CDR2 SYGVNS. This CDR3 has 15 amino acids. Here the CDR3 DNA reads TGTGCCAGCAGCGTCGACAGGAGTCCGTGGAATGAGCAGTTCTTC. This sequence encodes CASSVDRSPWNEQFF.

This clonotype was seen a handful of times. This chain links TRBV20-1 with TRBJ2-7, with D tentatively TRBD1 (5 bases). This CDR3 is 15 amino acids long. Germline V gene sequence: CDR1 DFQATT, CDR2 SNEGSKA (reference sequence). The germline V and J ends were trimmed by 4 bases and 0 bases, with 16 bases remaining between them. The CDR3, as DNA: TGCAGTGCTACCAAACCTCCGACAGACTCCTACGAGCAGTACTTC. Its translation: CSATKPPTDSYEQYF.

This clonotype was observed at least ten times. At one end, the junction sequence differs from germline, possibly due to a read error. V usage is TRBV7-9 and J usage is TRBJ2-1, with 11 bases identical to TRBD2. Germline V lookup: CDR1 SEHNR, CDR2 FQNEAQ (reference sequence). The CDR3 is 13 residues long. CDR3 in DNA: TGTGCCAGCAGGTTAGCGGGAGGGCCTGAGCAGTTCTTC. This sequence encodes CASRLAGGPEQFF. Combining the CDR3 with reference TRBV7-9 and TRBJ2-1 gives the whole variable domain DTGVSQNPRHKITKRGQNVTFRCDPISEHNRLYWYRQTLGQGPEFLTYFQNEAQLEKSRLLSDRFSAERPKGSFSTLEIQRTEQGDSAMYLCASRLAGGPEQFFGPGTRLTVL.

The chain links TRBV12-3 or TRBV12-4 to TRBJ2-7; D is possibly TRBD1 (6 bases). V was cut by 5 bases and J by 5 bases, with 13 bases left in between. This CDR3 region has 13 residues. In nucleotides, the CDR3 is TGTGCCAGCAGTGTAACAGGGTTCGACGAGCAGTACTTC. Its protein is CASSVTGFDEQYF.

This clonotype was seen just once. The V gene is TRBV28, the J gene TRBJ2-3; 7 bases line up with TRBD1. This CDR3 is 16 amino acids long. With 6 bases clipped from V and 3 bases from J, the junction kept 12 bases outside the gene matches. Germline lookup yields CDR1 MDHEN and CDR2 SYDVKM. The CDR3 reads CASRYQWTGITDTQYF. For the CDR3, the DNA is TGTGCCAGCAGATACCAATGGACAGGAATTACAGATACGCAGTATTTT.

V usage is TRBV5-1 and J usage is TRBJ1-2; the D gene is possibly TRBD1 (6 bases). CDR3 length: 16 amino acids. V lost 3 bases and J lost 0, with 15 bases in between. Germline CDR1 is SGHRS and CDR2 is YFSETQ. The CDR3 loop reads CASSSGVTGANYGYTF. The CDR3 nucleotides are TGCGCCAGCAGCTCCGGGGTGACAGGTGCTAACTATGGCTACACCTTC.

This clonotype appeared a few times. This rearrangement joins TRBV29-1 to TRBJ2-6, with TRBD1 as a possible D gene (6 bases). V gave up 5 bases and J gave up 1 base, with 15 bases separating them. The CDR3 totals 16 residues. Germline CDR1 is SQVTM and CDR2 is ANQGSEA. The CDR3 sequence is CSVKGHPWSGANVLTF. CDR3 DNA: TGCAGCGTTAAGGGACACCCCTGGTCTGGGGCCAACGTCCTGACTTTC. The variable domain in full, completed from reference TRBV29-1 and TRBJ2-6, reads SAVISQKPSRDICQRGTSLTIQCQVDSQVTMMFWYRQQPGQSLTLIATANQGSEATYESGFVIDKFPISRPNLTFSTLTVSNMSPEDSSIYLCSVKGHPWSGANVLTFGAGSRLTVL.

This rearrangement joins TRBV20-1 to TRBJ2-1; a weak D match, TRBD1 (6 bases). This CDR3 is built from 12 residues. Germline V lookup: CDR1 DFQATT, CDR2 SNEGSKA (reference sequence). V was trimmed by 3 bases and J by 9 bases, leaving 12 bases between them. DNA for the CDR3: TGCAGTGCTAGGGACAGTCCGCGTGAGCAGTTCTTC. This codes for CSARDSPREQFF.

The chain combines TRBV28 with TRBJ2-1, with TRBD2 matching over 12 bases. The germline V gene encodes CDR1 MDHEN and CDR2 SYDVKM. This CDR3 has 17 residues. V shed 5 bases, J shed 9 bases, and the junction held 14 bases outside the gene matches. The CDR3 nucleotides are TGTGCCAGCAGTCCCTATTCCCTAGCGGGAGGGCTTCGTGAGCAGTTCTTC. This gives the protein CASSPYSLAGGLREQFF.

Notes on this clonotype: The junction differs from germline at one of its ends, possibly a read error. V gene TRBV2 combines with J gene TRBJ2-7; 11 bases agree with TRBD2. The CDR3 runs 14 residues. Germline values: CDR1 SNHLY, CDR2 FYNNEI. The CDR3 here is CVSIAGGRSYEQYF. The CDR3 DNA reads TGTGTCAGCATAGCGGGAGGGCGCTCCTACGAGCAGTACTTC.